This TCR beta chain originates from a study of T cell responses to AZD1222 COVID-19 vaccine. Overall study results and limits: Close to half of all spike-specific TCRs reportedly target regions of the variants that are unmutated. Mostly white British, mostly female donors; authors suggested clonal diversity may be underestimated. Baseline antibody screening turned up just a handful of seropositive AZD1222 recipients.

Worth noting for this clone: The antigen remains undetermined.

Trimming pared 3 bases from V and 4 bases from J, leaving 5 bases between. Germline V CDR1 and CDR2: SGHTA, FQGTGA. The CDR3 totals 12 residues. The protocol was immunoSEQ multiplex PCR, while the TCRdb copy is restricted to in-frame clones and leaves out a portion. The sample consists of roughly 250,000 clones, approximately 95% of them appearing once. This chain uses TRBV7-3 with TRBJ2-3; D unclear. The sample was peripheral blood, taken on day 0 of AZD1222 vaccination. This sequence originates from an adult in good health. CDR3 nucleotides: TGTGCCAGCAGCTTTGGAGCAGATACGCAGTATTTT. The encoded protein is CASSFGADTQYF.